The rows below give T cell receptor beta chains drawn from one sample of a study of T cell responses to AZD1222 COVID-19 vaccine. The protocol was immunoSEQ multiplex PCR, while the TCRdb copy is restricted to in-frame clones and leaves out a portion. Of 120,000 to 150,000 clones in the sample, around 90% are singletons; the top ten hold roughly 1.5%. This sample comprised peripheral blood, obtained 28 days after the second AZD1222 dose. These receptors were collected from an adult who received the AZD1222 COVID-19 vaccine. The CDR3 runs from the conserved cysteine through the conserved F or W. Each record gives: CDR3 protein, V gene, J gene.

CDR3 protein: CASSEAWEKLFF
V gene: TRBV6-1
J gene: TRBJ1-4

CDR3 protein: CASSLAFSGGNIQYF
V gene: TRBV7-2
J gene: TRBJ2-4

CDR3 protein: CATSDRRDRMDNEQFF
V gene: TRBV24-1
J gene: TRBJ2-1

CDR3 protein: CASSFPQGDEKLFF
V gene: TRBV28
J gene: TRBJ1-4

CDR3 protein: CASSTGLYTGELFF
V gene: TRBV18
J gene: TRBJ2-2

CDR3 protein: CASKVTSGTYEQYF
V gene: TRBV19
J gene: TRBJ2-7

CDR3 protein: CATLWLPNTEAFF
V gene: TRBV2
J gene: TRBJ1-1

CDR3 protein: CASSGALDGFNYGYTF
V gene: TRBV5-1
J gene: TRBJ1-2

CDR3 protein: CASSYTAAQETQYF
V gene: TRBV6-2/TRBV6-3
J gene: TRBJ2-5

CDR3 protein: CASSRPRGTYEQYF
V gene: TRBV11-2
J gene: TRBJ2-7

CDR3 protein: CASSVAGAGETQYF
V gene: TRBV9
J gene: TRBJ2-5

CDR3 protein: CAWSVLVHEQYF
V gene: TRBV30
J gene: TRBJ2-7

CDR3 protein: CASSEQPNTSTNEKLFF
V gene: TRBV6-1
J gene: TRBJ1-4

CDR3 protein: CASSLIQGFQPQHF
V gene: TRBV6-2/TRBV6-3
J gene: TRBJ1-5

CDR3 protein: CASSDGDRENTGELFF
V gene: TRBV25-1
J gene: TRBJ2-2

CDR3 protein: CASSEFGHYSPLHF
V gene: TRBV10-1
J gene: TRBJ1-6

CDR3 protein: CATSGSGGANNEQFF
V gene: TRBV15
J gene: TRBJ2-1

CDR3 protein: CASSQKGDQPQHF
V gene: TRBV3-1/TRBV3-2
J gene: TRBJ1-5

CDR3 protein: CASSTKVEKDMTPYGYTF
V gene: TRBV2
J gene: TRBJ1-2

CDR3 protein: CASSYRTGGNEQFF
V gene: TRBV28
J gene: TRBJ2-1

CDR3 protein: CSVTTGTGQPQHF
V gene: TRBV29-1
J gene: TRBJ1-5

CDR3 protein: CASSVAGVSYNSPLHF
V gene: TRBV9
J gene: TRBJ1-6

CDR3 protein: CASSAGGRGYTEAFF
V gene: TRBV14
J gene: TRBJ1-1

CDR3 protein: CASSPSGSGYSYEQYF
V gene: TRBV7-2
J gene: TRBJ2-7

CDR3 protein: CASSMSGSYNEQFF
V gene: TRBV25-1
J gene: TRBJ2-1

CDR3 protein: CASWGRGPARGYTF
V gene: TRBV2
J gene: TRBJ1-2

CDR3 protein: CAWSNGQFGGYTF
V gene: TRBV30
J gene: TRBJ1-2

CDR3 protein: CASSTQGDQPQHF
V gene: TRBV12-3/TRBV12-4
J gene: TRBJ1-5

CDR3 protein: CASKQGAGNTIYF
V gene: TRBV7-9
J gene: TRBJ1-3

CDR3 protein: CASSMTRGVTYEQYF
V gene: TRBV19
J gene: TRBJ2-7

CDR3 protein: CASSPRASGLPSYNEQFF
V gene: TRBV7-2
J gene: TRBJ2-1

CDR3 protein: CASRPLGEGGVYGYTF
V gene: TRBV19
J gene: TRBJ1-2

CDR3 protein: CASSLDRPTLYTF
V gene: TRBV5-1
J gene: TRBJ1-2

CDR3 protein: CASSQGLDRDTGELFF
V gene: TRBV27
J gene: TRBJ2-2

CDR3 protein: CASSENVGSYEQYF
V gene: TRBV10-1
J gene: TRBJ2-7

CDR3 protein: CASSQNEQSSYNEQFF
V gene: TRBV7-2
J gene: TRBJ2-1

CDR3 protein: CASSLRDRAYGYTF
V gene: TRBV7-8
J gene: TRBJ1-2

CDR3 protein: CASSLTERGGFGYTF
V gene: TRBV5-4
J gene: TRBJ1-2

CDR3 protein: CASGSGLAGGLGYTDTQYF
V gene: TRBV12-5
J gene: TRBJ2-3

CDR3 protein: CASSLGQNVNYGYTF
V gene: TRBV5-5
J gene: TRBJ1-2

CDR3 protein: CASSPRSGNTEAFF
V gene: TRBV5-4
J gene: TRBJ1-1

CDR3 protein: CASNKDRAVYGYTF
V gene: TRBV2
J gene: TRBJ1-2

CDR3 protein: CASSLGDSGRRNTIYF
V gene: TRBV5-1
J gene: TRBJ1-3

CDR3 protein: CASSLAYLGTYSNQPQHF
V gene: TRBV7-2
J gene: TRBJ1-5

CDR3 protein: CASSPQGEVTEAFF
V gene: TRBV5-1
J gene: TRBJ1-1

CDR3 protein: CAWARRGNEKLFF
V gene: TRBV30
J gene: TRBJ1-4

CDR3 protein: CASSPGTSVTSSYNEQFF
V gene: TRBV4-3
J gene: TRBJ2-1

CDR3 protein: CASRSGDGDEQFF
V gene: TRBV5-1
J gene: TRBJ2-1

CDR3 protein: CASSPTGTSGMGELFF
V gene: TRBV3-1/TRBV3-2
J gene: TRBJ2-2

CDR3 protein: CASSQDLGGEYGYTF
V gene: TRBV4-3
J gene: TRBJ1-2

CDR3 protein: CATSDLSEGPTDTQYF
V gene: TRBV24-1
J gene: TRBJ2-3

CDR3 protein: CASSQDSLLARTGELFF
V gene: TRBV4-3
J gene: TRBJ2-2

CDR3 protein: CAISEGADTQYF
V gene: TRBV10-3
J gene: TRBJ2-3